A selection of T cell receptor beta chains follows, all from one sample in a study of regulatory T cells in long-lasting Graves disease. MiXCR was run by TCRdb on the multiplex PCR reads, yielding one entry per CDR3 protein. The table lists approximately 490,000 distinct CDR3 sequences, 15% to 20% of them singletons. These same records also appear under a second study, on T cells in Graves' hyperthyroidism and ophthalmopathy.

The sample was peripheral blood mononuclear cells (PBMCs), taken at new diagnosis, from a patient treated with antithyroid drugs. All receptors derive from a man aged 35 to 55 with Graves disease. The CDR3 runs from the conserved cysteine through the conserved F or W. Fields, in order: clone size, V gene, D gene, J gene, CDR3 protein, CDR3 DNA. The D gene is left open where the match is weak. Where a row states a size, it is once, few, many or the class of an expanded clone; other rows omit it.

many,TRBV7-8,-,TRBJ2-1,CASQRGAPGNEQFF,TGTGCCAGCCAAAGGGGGGCGCCGGGTAATGAGCAGTTCTTC
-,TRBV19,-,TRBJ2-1,CASSIRQPSSYDEQFF,TGTGCCAGTAGTATAAGACAACCAAGCTCCTACGATGAGCAGTTCTTC
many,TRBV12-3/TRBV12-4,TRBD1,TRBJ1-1,CASSLWGQGSSAEAFF,TGTGCCAGCAGTTTATGGGGACAGGGTTCGAGCGCTGAAGCTTTCTTT
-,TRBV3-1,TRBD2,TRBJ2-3,CASSQDPGLAGAGDTQYF,TGTGCCAGCAGCCAAGACCCGGGACTAGCGGGAGCTGGAGATACGCAGTATTTT
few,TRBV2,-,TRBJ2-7,CASSELGISYEQYF,TGTGCCAGCAGTGAATTGGGAATCTCCTACGAGCAGTACTTC
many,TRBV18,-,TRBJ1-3,CASSPSDGSGNTIYF,TGTGCCAGCTCACCGAGCGACGGGTCTGGAAACACCATATATTTT
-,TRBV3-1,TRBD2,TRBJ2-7,CASSIAGAYEQYF,TGTGCCAGCTCGATAGCGGGCGCCTACGAGCAGTACTTC
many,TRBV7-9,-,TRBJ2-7,CASNSAGGEQYF,TGTGCCAGCAACTCTGCCGGGGGCGAGCAGTACTTC
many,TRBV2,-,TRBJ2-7,CASSSYPPEQYF,TGTGCCAGCAGTTCCTATCCCCCCGAGCAGTACTTC
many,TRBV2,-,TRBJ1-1,CASSVASYSEAFF,TGTGCCAGCAGTGTGGCCAGCTACAGTGAAGCTTTCTTT
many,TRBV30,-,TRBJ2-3,CAWRFGTDTQYF,TGTGCCTGGAGATTCGGCACAGATACGCAGTATTTT
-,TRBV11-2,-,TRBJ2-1,CASSLHAYNEQFF,TGTGCCAGCAGCTTACACGCCTACAATGAGCAGTTCTTC
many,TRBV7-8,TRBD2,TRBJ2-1,CASSLTPGLAGVGEQFF,TGTGCCAGCAGCTTGACGCCCGGACTAGCGGGAGTAGGTGAGCAGTTCTTC
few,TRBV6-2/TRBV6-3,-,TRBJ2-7,CASSYGGGRSLYEQYF,TGTGCCAGCAGTTATGGGGGAGGACGGTCGCTCTACGAGCAGTACTTC
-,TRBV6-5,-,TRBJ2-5,CASSYSGQETQYF,TGTGCCAGCAGTTACAGCGGTCAAGAGACCCAGTACTTC
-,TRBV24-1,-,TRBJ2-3,CATSDPGDFLTDTQYF,TGTGCCACCAGTGACCCAGGGGACTTTCTCACAGATACGCAGTATTTT
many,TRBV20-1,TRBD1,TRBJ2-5,CSARPPDRGPQETQYF,TGCAGTGCTAGACCCCCGGACAGGGGCCCCCAAGAGACCCAGTACTTC
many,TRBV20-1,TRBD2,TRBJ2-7,CSAGAGDTTAYEQYF,TGCAGTGCAGGTGCGGGAGACACCACGGCCTACGAGCAGTACTTC
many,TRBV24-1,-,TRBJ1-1,CATSDEVSEHFF,TGTGCCACCAGTGATGAGGTATCCGAGCATTTCTTT
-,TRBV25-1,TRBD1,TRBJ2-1,CASSDSSTGTGSYNEQFF,TGTGCCAGCAGTGACAGTTCTACCGGGACAGGCTCCTACAATGAGCAGTTCTTC
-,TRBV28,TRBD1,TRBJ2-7,CANSGTGVSYEQYF,TGTGCCAACAGCGGGACAGGGGTCTCCTACGAGCAGTACTTC
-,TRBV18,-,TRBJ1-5,CASSPVGQGGANNQPQHF,TGTGCCAGCTCACCAGTTGGCCAGGGAGGTGCTAACAATCAGCCCCAGCATTTT
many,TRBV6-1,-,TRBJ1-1,CASSGQQFAEAFF,TGTGCCAGCAGCGGACAGCAGTTCGCTGAAGCTTTCTTT
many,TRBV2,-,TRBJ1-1,CASVGRGRGNTEAFF,TGTGCCAGCGTGGGTCGGGGCAGGGGGAACACTGAAGCTTTCTTT
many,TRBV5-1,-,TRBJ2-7,CASSLSNSRYYEQYF,TGCGCCAGCAGCTTGTCCAACTCCAGGTACTACGAGCAGTACTTC
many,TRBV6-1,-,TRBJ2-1,CASSLTGTPYNEQFF,TGTGCCAGCAGTCTCACCGGGACGCCTTACAATGAGCAGTTCTTC
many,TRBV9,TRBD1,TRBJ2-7,CASSRDSSYEQYF,TGTGCCAGCAGCCGGGACAGCAGCTACGAGCAGTACTTC
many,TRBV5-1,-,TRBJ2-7,CASSPDLTGEQYF,TGCGCCAGCAGCCCTGACCTCACGGGCGAGCAGTACTTC
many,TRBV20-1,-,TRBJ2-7,CSASSGPTSYEQYF,TGCAGTGCTAGTTCGGGACCAACCTCCTACGAGCAGTACTTC
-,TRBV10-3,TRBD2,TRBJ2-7,CAIRGTSGSSIGEQYF,TGTGCCATCAGGGGGACTAGCGGGAGTTCGATTGGCGAGCAGTACTTC
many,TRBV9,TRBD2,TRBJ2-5,CASSDDTLAGVETQYF,TGTGCCAGCAGCGACGATACCCTAGCGGGAGTGGAGACCCAGTACTTC
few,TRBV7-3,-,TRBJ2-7,CASSLYPEALEGQYF,TGTGCCAGCAGCTTATACCCCGAGGCTCTTGAGGGGCAGTACTTC
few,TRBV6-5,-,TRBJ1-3,CASSYGGAYSARGNTIYF,TGTGCCAGCAGTTACGGGGGGGCTTATTCGGCTCGTGGAAACACCATATATTTT
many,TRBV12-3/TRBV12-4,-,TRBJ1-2,CASRPSGANYGYTF,TGTGCCAGCAGACCCTCAGGAGCTAACTATGGCTACACCTTC
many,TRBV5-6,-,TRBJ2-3,CASSLVSAASDTQYF,TGTGCCAGCAGCTTGGTTTCCGCCGCGTCGGATACGCAGTATTTT
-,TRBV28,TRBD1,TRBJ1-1,CASSPVDRGRGAFF,TGTGCCAGCAGTCCAGTTGACAGGGGGCGAGGAGCTTTCTTT
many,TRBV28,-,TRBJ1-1,CASSGPGGENTEAFF,TGTGCCAGCAGTGGACCGGGGGGGGAGAACACTGAAGCTTTCTTT
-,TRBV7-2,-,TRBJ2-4,CASSPDTYIQYF,TGTGCCAGCAGCCCGGACACTTACATTCAGTACTTC
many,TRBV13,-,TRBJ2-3,CASSQQGAQYF,TGTGCCAGCAGCCAGCAAGGGGCGCAGTATTTT
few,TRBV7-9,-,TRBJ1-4,CASSFNGPTTNEKLFF,TGTGCCAGCAGCTTCAATGGGCCGACAACTAATGAAAAACTGTTTTTT
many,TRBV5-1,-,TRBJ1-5,CASSLETAGGPQHF,TGCGCCAGCAGCTTGGAGACAGCGGGGGGCCCCCAGCATTTT
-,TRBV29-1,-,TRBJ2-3,CSVGLDSQYF,TGCAGCGTCGGACTCGATTCTCAGTATTTT
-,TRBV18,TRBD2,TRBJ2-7,CASSPLGLAGGEQYF,TGTGCCAGCTCACCTCTCGGACTAGCGGGAGGGGAGCAGTACTTC
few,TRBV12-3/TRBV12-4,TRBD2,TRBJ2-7,CASSPGTSGSPREQYF,TGTGCCAGCAGCCCAGGGACTAGCGGGAGTCCGAGGGAGCAGTACTTC
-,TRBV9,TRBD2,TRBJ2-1,CASSPFAGGANEQFF,TGTGCCAGCAGCCCTTTTGCGGGAGGGGCTAATGAGCAGTTCTTC
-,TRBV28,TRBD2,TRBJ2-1,CASSSGLAGTYNEQFF,TGTGCCAGCAGTTCAGGACTAGCGGGGACCTACAATGAGCAGTTCTTC
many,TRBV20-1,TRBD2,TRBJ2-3,CSANPISGRSDTQYF,TGCAGTGCCAATCCCATTAGCGGGAGATCAGATACGCAGTATTTT
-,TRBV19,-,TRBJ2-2,CASRHPGRNTGELFF,TGTGCCAGTAGGCATCCGGGACGGAACACCGGGGAGCTGTTTTTT
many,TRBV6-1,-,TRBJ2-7,CASSDALPYEQYF,TGTGCCAGCAGTGACGCCCTTCCCTACGAGCAGTACTTC
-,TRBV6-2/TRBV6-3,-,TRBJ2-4,CASSEGWVTKNIQYF,TGTGCCAGCAGTGAGGGGTGGGTGACAAAAAACATTCAGTACTTC
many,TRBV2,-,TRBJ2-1,CASSDPRPTIEQFF,TGTGCCAGCAGTGACCCGAGACCAACAATAGAGCAGTTCTTC
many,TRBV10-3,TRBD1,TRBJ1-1,CAISGAGQPNTEAFF,TGTGCCATCAGTGGGGCGGGACAGCCGAACACTGAAGCTTTCTTT
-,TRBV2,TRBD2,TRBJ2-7,CASSATSGSHYEQYF,TGTGCCAGCAGTGCGACTAGCGGGAGTCACTACGAGCAGTACTTC
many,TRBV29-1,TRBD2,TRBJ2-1,CSVEGSLAVNEQFF,TGCAGCGTTGAAGGGTCCCTAGCGGTTAATGAGCAGTTCTTC
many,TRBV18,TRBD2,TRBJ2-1,CASSPTTSGIYNEQFF,TGTGCCAGCTCACCAACGACTAGCGGGATATACAATGAGCAGTTCTTC